The 21 T cell receptor beta chains listed next were all sequenced from one sample in a study of regulatory T cells in long-lasting Graves disease. The time point is: newly diagnosed GD, antithyroid drugs for less than 3 months. PBMCs were the source of the RNA used for TCR sequencing. Sequencing libraries for TCR beta were prepared with iRepertoire HTBI primers and Arm-PCR of CDR3 regions. Each CDR3 protein is one row after TCRdb ran MiXCR on the multiplex PCR reads. Of around 500,000 distinct CDR3 sequences listed, roughly 14% are singletons. This sample was also put to use in a study of T cells in Graves' hyperthyroidism and ophthalmopathy.

The input for sequencing was peripheral blood mononuclear cells (PBMCs), taken at new diagnosis, from a patient treated with antithyroid drugs. The receptors here all came from a man aged 25-40 years with Graves disease.

The CDR3 sequence: CASSQGGSGLTQYF. The CDR3 DNA reads TGTGCCAGCAGCCAAGGGGGTTCTGGACTGACCCAGTACTTC. The rearrangement uses TRBV3-1 and TRBJ2-5; perhaps TRBD2 as D (5 bases). V dropped 1 base and J dropped 7 bases, with 13 bases sitting between them. Germline V gene data show CDR1 as LGHDT and CDR2 as YNNKEL (reference sequence). This CDR3 has 14 residues.

This clonotype has ten or more counts. This chain uses TRBV20-1 with TRBJ1-2, with TRBD1 identical over 7 bases. CDR1 DFQATT and CDR2 SNEGSKA come from the germline V gene (reference sequence). With V trimmed by 0 bases and J by 2 bases, 3 bases remained unmatched. The CDR3 contains 14 residues. The CDR3 region has the DNA TGCAGTGCTAGAGAGTTGGGACAGAACTATGGCTACACCTTC. It encodes CSARELGQNYGYTF.

This CDR3 reads CATFTSTDEKLFF. The CDR3 coding sequence is TGTGCTACGTTCACGTCTACCGATGAAAAACTGTTTTTT. The rearrangement joins TRBV25-1 to TRBJ1-4; no definite D call. In germline, CDR1 is MGHDK, CDR2 SYGVNS. The CDR3 spans 13 residues.

This clonotype was recorded a few times. V is TRBV9 and J is TRBJ2-2; 10 bases fit TRBD2. This CDR3 has 18 amino acids. CDR1 is SGDLS and CDR2 is YYNGEE in the germline V gene. J lost 3 bases, V lost 4 bases, and 12 bases had no gene match. In nucleotides, the CDR3 is TGTGCCAGCAGCCAGCCCCCTGCTAGCGGGAGTTACACCGGGGAGCTGTTTTTT. The encoded protein is CASSQPPASGSYTGELFF.

This clonotype was counted many times. The V call is TRBV19, the J call TRBJ2-3; a possible D gene is TRBD2 (6 bases). V shed 10 bases and J shed 1 base, with 18 bases lying between them. CDR3 size: 15 residues. The germline V gene encodes CDR1 LNHDA and CDR2 SQIVND (reference sequence). Written as DNA, the CDR3 is TGTGCCACCAGAAGGGACTGGTCTGGCACAGATACGCAGTATTTT. This gives the protein CATRRDWSGTDTQYF.

This clonotype has ten or more counts. The rearrangement joins TRBV7-8 to TRBJ1-4, with 7 bases aligning to TRBD1. CDR1 is SGHVS and CDR2 is FQNEAQ in the germline V gene. V was clipped by 6 bases and J by 4 bases; unmatched bases: 5. The CDR3 runs 14 residues. The CDR3 DNA reads as TGTGCCAGCAGAGGGGACAGCCTTAATGAAAAACTGTTTTTT. Its protein product is CASRGDSLNEKLFF.

At least ten counts were recorded for this clonotype. The rearrangement uses TRBV11-2 and TRBJ2-5; TRBD1 matches 10 bases. In germline, CDR1 is SGHAT, CDR2 FQNNGV. CDR3 length: 15 amino acids. J was trimmed by 4 bases and V by 5 bases; bases with no gene match: 7. CDR3 DNA sequence: TGTGCCAGCAGCCAGGGACAGGGGAGTGGAGAGACCCAGTACTTC. Translating it yields CASSQGQGSGETQYF.

Details on this clonotype: Just one base apart from a much larger clone, this may be a read error. The chain carries TRBV29-1 and TRBJ2-5, with D tentatively TRBD1 or TRBD2 (5 bases each). The CDR3 totals 13 residues. CDR1 is SQVTM, CDR2 ANQGSEA, per germline. The CDR3 spells CSVVGVFQGTQYF. CDR3 in DNA: TGCAGCGTTGTGGGGGTATTCCAAGGGACCCAGTACTTC.

This rearrangement joins TRBV11-2 to TRBJ1-4; D unclear. The germline V gene has CDR1 SGHAT and CDR2 FQNNGV. V dropped 2 bases and J dropped 3 bases, with 16 bases sitting between them. This CDR3 spans 17 amino acids. The CDR3 region has the DNA TGTGCCAGCAGCTTAACGGTGCTTGTTGGAGCTAATGAAAAACTGTTTTTT. Protein: CASSLTVLVGANEKLFF.

In the case of this clonotype: A much larger clonotype is one base distant, so this may be a read error. The chain has TRBV10-3 and TRBJ2-1; tentatively, D is TRBD1 or TRBD2 (5 bases each). CDR1 is ENHRY and CDR2 is SYGVKD in the germline V gene. The CDR3 sequence is 14 residues long. The CDR3 bases are TGTGCCACCGGGGTCTTTGGGGGAGAAGAGACCCGGTACTTC. Translating gives CATGVFGGEETRYF.

This clonotype has a single count. Being one base from a much bigger clone, this may be a read error. The CDR3 coding sequence is TGTGCCAGCAGTGCCCTATCCGATGAGCAGTTCTTC. Its translation is CASSALSDEQFF. V gene TRBV28 combines with J gene TRBJ2-1; D is unclear. The CDR3 is 12 residues long. Looked up from germline, CDR1 is MDHEN and CDR2 is SYDVKM. Trimming stripped 5 bases from V and 8 bases from J, with 10 bases between.

This clonotype was seen a few times. This chain uses TRBV10-1 with TRBJ2-4, with a tentative D call TRBD2 (6 bases). The CDR3 covers 16 residues. Germline CDR1 is WNHNN and CDR2 is SYGVQD (reference sequence). V lost 2 bases and J 3 bases, leaving 14 bases between the germline ends. The CDR3 here is CASSEGGGGSKNIQYF. The CDR3 bases are TGCGCCAGCAGTGAGGGGGGAGGTGGAAGCAAAAACATTCAGTACTTC.

This clonotype was detected many times. The J gene is TRBJ2-3, the V gene TRBV7-9; D not certain. Germline CDR1 is SEHNR and CDR2 is FQNEAQ (reference sequence). The length of the CDR3 is 16 residues. Trimming left V 2 bases short and J 0 bases short, with 12 bases between. CDR3 protein: CASSLLMGSSTDTQYF. In DNA, the CDR3 is TGTGCCAGCAGCTTACTTATGGGGTCCAGCACAGATACGCAGTATTTT.

This clonotype was detected only a few times. CDR3 coding DNA: TGCGCCAGCAGCCAAAGGAGCGTTTCCTACGAGCAGTACTTC. Translation gives CASSQRSVSYEQYF. The chain couples TRBV4-1 to TRBJ2-7; D is unresolved. Germline V lookup: CDR1 MGHRA, CDR2 YSYEKL. The CDR3 is made up of 14 amino acids. V lost 2 bases to trimming and J lost 1 base, with 9 bases between them.

This chain links TRBV14 with TRBJ2-1; 13 bases map to TRBD2. V dropped 2 bases and J dropped 7; count of bases not matched to a gene: 2. This CDR3 has 15 amino acids. The V gene's germline CDR1 is SGHDN and CDR2 FVKESK. Here the CDR3 DNA reads TGTGCCAGCAGCCAAATACTAGCGGGGGGGAATGAGCAGTTCTTC. It yields the protein CASSQILAGGNEQFF.

This clonotype was detected a few times. This chain joins TRBV19 and TRBJ2-1; TRBD1 matches at 10 bases. The germline CDR1 and CDR2 sequences are LNHDA and SQIVND (reference sequence). This CDR3 is built from 14 residues. J was trimmed by 3 bases and V by 10 bases; bases with no gene match: 6. CDR3 in DNA: TGTGCCACCTCGGACAGGGGGAGCTACAATGAGCAGTTCTTC. It specifies CATSDRGSYNEQFF.

In the case of this clonotype: This could be a read error, since a much larger clone is one nucleotide away. The chain is built from TRBV29-1 and TRBJ2-1; D might be TRBD1 or TRBD2, each matching 5 bases. V was cut by 0 bases and J by 2 bases, with 17 bases left in between. This CDR3 comprises 17 residues. Germline assignment: CDR1 SQVTM and CDR2 ANQGSEA. The CDR3 loop is CSVEDFLARGAYNEQFF. CDR3 bases: TGCAGCGTTGAAGACTTTTTGGCGAGAGGGGCCTACAATGAGCAGTTCTTC.

This clonotype was observed many times. CDR3 in DNA: TGTGCCACCAGTGATTTCGGACTAGCTGGCACAGATACGCAGTATTTT. Translated: CATSDFGLAGTDTQYF. V is TRBV24-1 and J is TRBJ2-3, with 8 bases that match TRBD2. The V and J ends lost 1 base and 1 base, in that order; junction bases with no gene match: 3. The V gene's germline CDR1 is KGHDR and CDR2 SFDVKD. The CDR3 covers 16 residues.

This chain joins TRBV12-3 or TRBV12-4 and TRBJ2-7; D may be TRBD2 (6 bases). There are 15 residues in the CDR3. The V gene lost 6 bases and the J gene lost 2 bases, with 17 bases spanning the gap. The CDR3 nucleotides read TGTGCCAGCAGGCGTGGGCTAGCGTTCGCCTACGAGCAGTACTTC. Translating it yields CASRRGLAFAYEQYF.

As to this clonotype: Being one base from a much bigger clone, this may be a read error. This chain joins TRBV7-8 and TRBJ1-5; D uncertain. The CDR3 spans 15 residues. Germline CDR1 reads SGHVS; CDR2 reads FQNEAQ. V was pared by 3 bases and J by 4 bases, with 13 bases between. CDR3 loop: CASSLDPSKNQPQHF. DNA for the CDR3: TGTGCCAGCAGCTTGGACCCATCCAAGAATCAGCCCCAGCATTTT.

The table lists this clonotype with many counts. The V and J genes are TRBV2 and TRBJ2-7, with 10 bases identical to TRBD2. The germline V gene encodes CDR1 SNHLY and CDR2 FYNNEI. CDR3 length equals 14 residues. J gave up 5 bases and V 7 bases, and 8 bases lay outside the gene matches. CDR3 sequence reads: CASIGVAGGNEQYF. The CDR3 DNA is TGTGCCAGCATTGGGGTAGCGGGAGGAAACGAGCAGTACTTC.